The TCR beta chain under discussion was sequenced for a study of blood T cell repertoires in COVID-19. Germline V lookup: CDR1 LGHNT, CDR2 FRNRAP. The germline V and J ends were trimmed by 5 bases and 0 bases, with 13 bases remaining between them. The CDR3 is made up of 16 amino acids. This clone was recorded once. Those who participated ranged in age from about 18 to 89 years and resided in about 24 US areas. No more than 2 weeks before study entry, exposed participants had met a case of COVID-19. In the authors' workflow: Amplification with reference gene primers provided the estimates of nucleated cell counts. Produced via immunoSEQ multiplex PCR; TCRdb's table is partial and in-frame only. The V and J calls and the clone size are those of that table, but D and trimming were determined from the DNA. The table has about 260,000 clones, around 90% seen once.

The chain couples TRBV12-5 to TRBJ2-2, with D perhaps matching TRBD2 (5 bases). The clonotype originates from a man in his forties who had been exposed to COVID-19. Material: PBMCs or T cells enriched from blood (not recorded which). The CDR3 DNA sequence: TGTGCTAGTGGTCCTGGGGTCGGGGCGAACACCGGGGAGCTGTTTTTT. Translation: CASGPGVGANTGELFF.